This entry lists 19 T cell receptor beta chains sequenced from one sample in a study of human T cells and chemical hapten exposure. TCRdb re-analysed the RACE reads in MiXCR, keeping a single row per CDR3 protein. Of approximately 80,000 distinct CDR3 sequences in the sample, roughly a tenth were seen once. Described time point: patch test 2, 6 weeks after DPC sensitization. The treatment: therapeutic diphenylcyclopropenone sensitization with weekly scalp DPC. The input for sequencing was whole blood, taken in connection with sensitization to the hapten diphenylcyclopropenone (DPC). Source of these receptors: a young woman with alopecia areata. Some clones in this sample may be carry-over from other donors' samples.

This clonotype was recorded at least ten times. J is TRBJ2-3 and V is TRBV13; 7 nucleotides match TRBD1. Germline CDR1 PRHDT, CDR2 FYEKMQ (reference sequence). Trimming at V came to 7 bases and at J to 8 bases, leaving 6 bases not matched to a gene. This CDR3 is 12 amino acids long. CDR3 bases: TGTGCCAGCAAGAGGGGGCTCGCTACGCAGTATTTT. It translates to CASKRGLATQYF.

This clonotype showed up just a few times. The chain is built from TRBV23-1 and TRBJ2-5; no clear D gene. TRBV23-1 counts as an open reading frame of uncertain function. The V end was cut by 11 bases, the J end by 2 bases, with 24 bases between. The CDR3 runs 16 residues. The CDR3 DNA sequence: TGCGCCTCCGTCCAAATCATAGTCCGGATTCAAGAGACCCAGTACTTC. Translation: CASVQIIVRIQETQYF.

This clonotype has just a few counts. V is TRBV6-5 and J is TRBJ2-7; 11 nucleotides line up with TRBD2. The CDR3 has 15 residues. V gave up 6 bases and J gave up 2 bases; unmatched junction bases: 6. In germline, CDR1 is MNHEY, CDR2 SVGAGI. CDR3 loop: CASSLLAGVAYEQYF. The CDR3 DNA follows: TGTGCCAGCAGCTTACTAGCGGGAGTAGCCTACGAGCAGTACTTC.

This clonotype came up a few times. V and J are TRBV7-9 and TRBJ1-2; TRBD1 might be the D (6 bases). This CDR3 has 16 residues. The ends were cut back, 8 bases at V and 0 bases at J, with 19 bases in the middle. Germline V gene lookup returns CDR1 SEHNR and CDR2 FQNEAQ (reference sequence). The CDR3 DNA is TGTGCCAGCGAAGGGGGGCGGTCCTACTCTAACTATGGCTACACCTTC. Translating gives CASEGGRSYSNYGYTF.

This clonotype occurred many times. The rearrangement links TRBV7-2 to TRBJ2-3; D ambiguous. Germline V gives CDR1 SGHTA, CDR2 FQGNSA. There are 13 residues in the CDR3. Trimming cost V 6 bases and J 3 bases, with 10 bases left between them. This CDR3 is CASRSFVTDTQYF. CDR3 sequence (DNA): TGTGCCAGCAGATCATTTGTTACAGATACGCAGTATTTT.

Comment on this clonotype: At one boundary the junction diverges from the germline segment, which might be a read error. The J gene is TRBJ2-3, the V gene TRBV29-1; 8 nucleotides align to TRBD2. The CDR3 is 14 residues long. Germline values: CDR1 SQVTM, CDR2 ANQGSEA. The CDR3 sequence is CSVEDWTSKDTQYF. The CDR3 coding sequence is TGCAGCGTTGAAGATTGGACTAGCAAAGATACGCAGTATTTT.

The J gene is TRBJ2-7, the V gene TRBV30; D is unresolved. V was trimmed by 5 bases and J by 2 bases, leaving 4 bases between them. Germline CDR1 GTSNPN, CDR2 SVGIG (reference sequence). The CDR3 totals 10 residues. The CDR3 DNA is TGTGCCTGGGGTACCTACGAGCAGTACTTC. Its protein is CAWGTYEQYF. The entire variable domain, with the rest obtained from reference TRBV30 and TRBJ2-7, is as follows: SQTIHQWPATLVQPVGSPLSLECTVEGTSNPNLYWYRQAAGRGLQLLFYSVGIGQISSEVPQNLSASRPQDRQFILSSKKLLLSDSGFYLCAWGTYEQYFGPGTRLTVT.

This clonotype was recorded at least ten times. This chain links TRBV20-1 with TRBJ1-5; D is ambiguous. V lost 2 bases, J lost 4 bases, and 9 bases lay in between. The CDR3 loop spans 13 amino acids. From germline, CDR1 is DFQATT and CDR2 SNEGSKA (reference sequence). The CDR3 DNA sequence: TGCAGTGCTAGACCGGACGGAAATCAGCCCCAGCATTTT. This gives the protein CSARPDGNQPQHF.

The chain uses TRBV11-2 and TRBJ2-2; weak D call: TRBD1 (6 bases). The germline gives CDR1 SGHAT, CDR2 FQNNGV. This CDR3 spans 16 amino acids. The V and J ends lost 5 bases and 4 bases respectively, with 17 bases between them. The CDR3 is CASSPRTVIGTGELFF. CDR3 bases: TGTGCCAGCAGCCCGAGGACAGTTATCGGCACCGGGGAGCTGTTTTTT.

This clonotype appeared a few times. V and J are TRBV7-8 and TRBJ2-3; weak D call: TRBD2 (7 bases). Germline V CDR1 and CDR2: SGHVS, FQNEAQ. The length of the CDR3 is 15 residues. The V and J ends lost 8 bases and 2 bases respectively, with 17 bases between them. CDR3 coding DNA: TGTGCCAGCTCCCAGGCGGGGGCTATCACAGATACGCAGTATTTT. This translates into CASSQAGAITDTQYF. Full variable domain (rest looked up from reference TRBV7-8 and TRBJ2-3): GAGVSQSPRYKVAKRGQDVALRCDPISGHVSLFWYQQALGQGPEFLTYFQNEAQLDKSGLPSDRFFAERPEGSVSTLKIQRTQQEDSAVYLCASSQAGAITDTQYFGPGTRLTVL.

There are a few counts of this clonotype. The V and J genes are TRBV7-2 and TRBJ2-3; D may be TRBD2 (7 bases). The CDR3 is 15 amino acids. Germline-derived CDR1 and CDR2 are SGHTA and FQGNSA. V was pared by 2 bases and J by 5 bases, with 14 bases between. CDR3 nucleotides: TGTGCCAGCAGCTTATTTGGGGGGGCTGTAGATACGCAGTATTTT. Encoded protein: CASSLFGGAVDTQYF.

The V call is TRBV12-3 or TRBV12-4, the J call TRBJ2-7, with 11 bases identical to TRBD2. The ends lost 7 bases at V and 1 base at J; junction bases unmatched: 3. The CDR3 extends over 14 amino acids. CDR3 sequence: CASTRTSGSYEQYF. CDR3 nucleotides: TGTGCCAGCACCCGGACTAGCGGGTCCTACGAGCAGTACTTC.

At least ten counts were recorded for this clonotype. This chain connects TRBV7-8 to TRBJ2-5; D may match TRBD1 or TRBD2 (6 bases each). CDR1 and CDR2 from the germline V gene are SGHVS and FQNEAQ. V was clipped by 5 bases and J by 4 bases, with 11 bases between them. CDR3 size: 13 residues. The CDR3 loop reads CASSGGRIETQYF. The CDR3 DNA reads TGTGCCAGCAGCGGGGGGCGCATAGAGACCCAGTACTTC.

V usage is TRBV7-2 and J usage is TRBJ2-2; 9 nucleotides line up with TRBD1. The germline gives CDR1 SGHTA, CDR2 FQGNSA. The CDR3 is 16 amino acids. With V trimmed by 4 bases and J by 0 bases, 3 bases remained unmatched. The DNA of the CDR3 is TGTGCCAGCAGCTCGCGGACAGGGGCGAACACCGGGGAGCTGTTTTTT. The encoded protein is CASSSRTGANTGELFF.

Many counts were recorded for this clonotype. As DNA, the CDR3 is TGTGCCAGCAGCTTGCGGACAGTTCGCACAGATACGCAGTATTTT. Amino acids: CASSLRTVRTDTQYF. The gene calls are TRBV11-2 and TRBJ2-3; the D gene is possibly TRBD1 (6 bases). The CDR3 is 15 residues long. With 3 bases removed from V and 1 base from J, the gap between germline ends came to 11 bases. Germline V gives CDR1 SGHAT, CDR2 FQNNGV. Based on the CDR3 plus reference TRBV11-2 and TRBJ2-3, the full variable domain is EAGVAQSPRYKIIEKRQSVAFWCNPISGHATLYWYQQILGQGPKLLIQFQNNGVVDDSQLPKDRFSAERLKGVDSTLKIQPAKLEDSAVYLCASSLRTVRTDTQYFGPGTRLTVL.

About this clonotype itself: This may be a read error: a much more frequent sequence differs by one nucleotide. This sequence joins TRBV11-2 and TRBJ1-6; 7 bases line up with TRBD1. CDR1 and CDR2 from the germline V gene are SGHAT and FQNNGV. The trim removed 1 base at V and 10 bases at J, leaving 13 bases unmatched. CDR3 size: 17 residues. The CDR3 spells CASSLGESTGTVSPLHF. CDR3 in DNA: TGTGCCAGCAGCTTAGGGGAGTCGACAGGGACTGTCTCACCCCTCCACTTT.

Many counts were recorded for this clonotype. The chain uses TRBV3-1 and TRBJ1-1, with 7 bases that match TRBD1. The V segment lost 5 bases and the J segment 4 bases; nucleotides outside the gene matches: 7. The CDR3 has 14 amino acids. Germline CDR1 is LGHDT and CDR2 is YNNKEL (reference sequence). The CDR3 DNA sequence: TGTGCCAGCAGCGGAATGGGACAGCTCACTGAAGCTTTCTTT. Protein: CASSGMGQLTEAFF.

This clonotype was observed many times. The chain uses TRBV29-1 and TRBJ2-5; 7 bases agree with TRBD1. The germline CDR1 and CDR2 sequences are SQVTM and ANQGSEA. The ends lost 7 bases at V and 3 bases at J; junction bases unmatched: 8. This CDR3 is built from 13 residues. The CDR3 DNA reads TGCAGCGCGGAGACAGGGTTGGAAGAGACCCAGTACTTC. Encoded protein: CSAETGLEETQYF.

This clonotype has a count of ten or more. This rearrangement joins TRBV18 to TRBJ1-1; 7 bases are shared with TRBD1. V gave up 2 bases and J gave up 1 base; unmatched junction bases: 4. Germline CDR1 KGHSH, CDR2 LQKENI. There are 15 residues in the CDR3. The CDR3 region is CASSPRTGANTEAFF. CDR3 nucleotide sequence: TGTGCCAGCTCACCAAGGACAGGAGCGAACACTGAAGCTTTCTTT.